This T cell receptor (beta chain) was observed in a study of spatial heterogeneity in lung cancer. General study findings and limits: Counts of ubiquitous and regional expanded TCRs tracked ubiquitous and regional nonsynonymous mutations, respectively. Counts that tracked tumor mutation counts were those of expanded intratumoral alpha and beta TCRs.

Each molecule of TCR cDNA was tagged with one unique molecular identifier. TCRdb re-called the 5' RACE reads with MiXCR, one entry per CDR3 protein. Among approximately 10,000 distinct CDR3 sequences, over 4.5% were seen once, and the ten largest hold 12%. Within the sample, this clonotype is medium-sized. Its specificity is unknown. Germline CDR1 reads MDHEN; CDR2 reads SYDVKM. There are 17 residues in the CDR3. V dropped 2 bases and J dropped 0; count of bases not matched to a gene: 3. Time point meaning: sample taken at primary tumor resection. The donor population consisted of 72 patients with untreated, early-stage non-small cell lung cancer. Whole RNA came from tumor, nontumor lung or frozen PBMC and was sequenced without being sorted.

The rearrangement joins TRBV28 to TRBJ2-1, with 11 positions matching TRBD2. This receptor was taken from a male donor with early-stage non-small cell lung cancer. The sequenced sample was lung tumor tissue, obtained at surgery. The CDR3 loop reads CASSLPSGRFSYNEQFF. The CDR3 DNA follows: TGTGCCAGCAGTTTACCTAGCGGGAGGTTCTCCTACAATGAGCAGTTCTTC. Full variable domain (outside the CDR3, taken from reference TRBV28 and TRBJ2-1): DVKVTQSSRYLVKRTGEKVFLECVQDMDHENMFWYRQDPGLGLRLIYFSYDVKMKEKGDIPEGYSVSREKKERFSLILESASTNQTSMYLCASSLPSGRFSYNEQFFGPGTRLTVL.